This TCR beta chain was sequenced in a study of blood T cell repertoires in COVID-19. The overall study: Samples came from the United States, Italy and Spain, spanning acute and convalescent COVID-19. Nucleic acid was either cDNA or gDNA, and it came from T cells, B-cell-depleted T cells, or PBMCs.

This CDR3 is 15 amino acids long. V gave up 0 bases and J gave up 2 bases, with 11 bases separating them. Germline assignment: CDR1 PRHDT and CDR2 FYEKMQ (reference sequence). Per the study methods: Estimation of nucleated cell counts relied on the amplification of reference gene primers. Libraries were prepared by immunoSEQ multiplex PCR; TCRdb keeps only in-frame clonotypes and omits some of them. V and J calls and clone size come straight from that table; D and trimming were deduced from the DNA. The repertoire has 150,000 or so clones, roughly 76% of them found once; the top ten carry about 9.4%.

The chain links TRBV13 to TRBJ2-7, with D possibly matching TRBD2 (6 bases). The TCR comes from a woman between 45 and 60 years old with active or convalescent COVID-19. The sequenced material came from peripheral blood. The CDR3: CASSLGWRGAYEQYF. Written as DNA, the CDR3 is TGTGCCAGCAGCTTAGGATGGAGGGGCGCCTACGAGCAGTACTTC.